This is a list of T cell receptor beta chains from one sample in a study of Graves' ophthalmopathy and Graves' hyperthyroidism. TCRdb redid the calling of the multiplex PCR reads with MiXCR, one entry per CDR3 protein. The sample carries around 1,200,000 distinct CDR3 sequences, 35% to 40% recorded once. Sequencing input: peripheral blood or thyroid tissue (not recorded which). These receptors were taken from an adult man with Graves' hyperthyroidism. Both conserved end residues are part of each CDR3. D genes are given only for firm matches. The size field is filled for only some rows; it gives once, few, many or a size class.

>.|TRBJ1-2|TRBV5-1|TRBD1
TGCGCCAGTAGTACCGGGACAGCCTTAGGCTACACCTTC
CASSTGTALGYTF
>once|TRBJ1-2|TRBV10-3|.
TGTGCCATCGGGAACGGGGCATCGGGGTATGGCTACACCTTC
CAIGNGASGYGYTF
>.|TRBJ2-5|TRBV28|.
TGTGCCAGCAGTTTTCGCCGAGCGCGACAGGTCCAAGAGACCCAGTACTTC
CASSFRRARQVQETQYF
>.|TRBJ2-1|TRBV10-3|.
TGTGCCATCAGTGAGGCGGGAATCAACCCTTACAATGAGCAGTTCTTC
CAISEAGINPYNEQFF
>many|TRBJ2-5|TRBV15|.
TGTGCCACCAGCAGCAGGGGAGAGACCCAGTACTTC
CATSSRGETQYF
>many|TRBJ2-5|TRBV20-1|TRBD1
TGCAGTGCTAGCTACAGGGGGCAGCAAGAGACCCAGTACTTC
CSASYRGQQETQYF
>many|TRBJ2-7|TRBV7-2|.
TGTGCCAGCAGCTTATCTTCTTGGGGTGGCGAGCAGTACTTC
CASSLSSWGGEQYF
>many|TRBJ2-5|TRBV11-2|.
TGTGCCAGCAGTCCAAGACGGGAACAAGAGACCCAGTACTTC
CASSPRREQETQYF
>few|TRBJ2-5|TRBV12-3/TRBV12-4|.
TGTGCCAGCAGTTGGGGTTCAGAAGAGACCCAGTACTTC
CASSWGSEETQYF
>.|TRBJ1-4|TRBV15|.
TGTGCCACCAGCAGGGTAAATGAAAAACTGTTTTTT
CATSRVNEKLFF
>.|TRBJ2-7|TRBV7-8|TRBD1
TGTGCCAGCAGCTTAGGCGGACAGGGGGCGATTATCTACGAGCAGTACTTC
CASSLGGQGAIIYEQYF
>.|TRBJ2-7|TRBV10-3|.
TGTGCCAGCAGTGAAGCGGGTTGGGGCGCCACGGGGGAGCAGTACTTC
CASSEAGWGATGEQYF
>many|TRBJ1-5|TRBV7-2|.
TGTGCCAGCAGCTTAGCGCCCGGAAATCAGCCCCAGCATTTT
CASSLAPGNQPQHF
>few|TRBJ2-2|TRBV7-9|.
TGTGCCAGCAGCTTACCGAGACTTCTCACCGGGGAGCTGTTTTTT
CASSLPRLLTGELFF
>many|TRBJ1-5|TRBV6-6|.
TGTGCCAGCAGTTTAGGTGCAGGGGGCAATCAGCCCCAGCATTTT
CASSLGAGGNQPQHF
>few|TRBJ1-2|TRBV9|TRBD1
TGCGCCAGCAGCTTGGAGCGGACAGGGGTCGGCTACACCTTC
CASSLERTGVGYTF
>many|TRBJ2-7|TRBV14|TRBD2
TGTGCCAGCAGCCAAGACGGGCGGACTAGCCTCTCCGAGCAGTACTTC
CASSQDGRTSLSEQYF
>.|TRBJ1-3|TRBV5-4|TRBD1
TGTGCCAGCAGCTTGGGTGGACAGGGTGGAAACACCATATATTTT
CASSLGGQGGNTIYF
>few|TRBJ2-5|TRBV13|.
TGTGCCAGCAGCGACCAGGGAATGTTTGAAGAGACCCAGTACTTC
CASSDQGMFEETQYF
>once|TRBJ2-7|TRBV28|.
TGTGCCAGCAGCCGACATCAGGGATGGGGCGAGCAGTACTTC
CASSRHQGWGEQYF
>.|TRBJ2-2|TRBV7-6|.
TGTGCCAGCAGCTTTATAAGGCATCGGGTGGGCAGGGCGAACACCGGGGAGCTGTTTTTT
CASSFIRHRVGRANTGELFF
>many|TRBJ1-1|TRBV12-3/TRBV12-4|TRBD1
TGTGCCAGCAGTTGGGGACAGTTACGCACTGAAGCTTTCTTT
CASSWGQLRTEAFF
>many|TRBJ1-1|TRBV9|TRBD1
TGTGCCAGCAGCCCCCGCAGGGGGGCTGAAGCTTTCTTT
CASSPRRGAEAFF
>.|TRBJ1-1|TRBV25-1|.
TGTGCCAGCAGTGGAACGAATGCGAGAACTGAAGCTTTCTTT
CASSGTNARTEAFF
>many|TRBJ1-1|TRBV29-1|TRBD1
TGCAGCGTTGAAACCGGGACAGTGAACACTGAAGCTTTCTTT
CSVETGTVNTEAFF
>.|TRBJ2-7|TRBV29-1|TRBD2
TGCAGCGTTGAACTAGCGGGAGATTTGGGGATTACCTACGAGCAGTACTTC
CSVELAGDLGITYEQYF
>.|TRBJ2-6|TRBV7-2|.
TGTGCCAGCAGCTCCTCGGGAATAGGGGCCAACGTCCTGACTTTC
CASSSSGIGANVLTF
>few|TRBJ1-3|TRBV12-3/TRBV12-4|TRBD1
TGTGCCAGCAGCGCCACGACAGGGTTATCGGGAAACACCATATATTTT
CASSATTGLSGNTIYF
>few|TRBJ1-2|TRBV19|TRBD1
TGTGCCAGTAGTGAGGGACAGAACTATGGCTACACCTTC
CASSEGQNYGYTF
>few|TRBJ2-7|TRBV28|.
TGTGCCAGCAGCTCCATTCAGGGACCCGTCAACTACGAGCAGTACTTC
CASSSIQGPVNYEQYF
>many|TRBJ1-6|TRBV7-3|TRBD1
TGTGCCAGCAGCGGGAGGACAGGGGTCGTCTATAATTCACCCCTCCACTTT
CASSGRTGVVYNSPLHF
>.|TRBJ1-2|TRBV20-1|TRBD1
TGCAGCGCCGACAGGGCAGTCGCCTCATATGGCTACACCTTC
CSADRAVASYGYTF
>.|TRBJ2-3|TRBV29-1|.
TGCAGCGTTGAAGGTCTACCTGAAGATACGCAGTATTTT
CSVEGLPEDTQYF
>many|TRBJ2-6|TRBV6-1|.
TGTGCCAGCAGTGAAATGACAGGATCTGGGGCCAACGTCCTGACTTTC
CASSEMTGSGANVLTF
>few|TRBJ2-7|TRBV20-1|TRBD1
TGCAGTGCTACCCCACAAACGGGACAGGGCGCCTACGAGCAGTACTTC
CSATPQTGQGAYEQYF
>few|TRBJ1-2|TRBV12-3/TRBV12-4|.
TGTGCCAGCAGTGCCTCCGGGACTCCTAACTATGGCTACACCTTC
CASSASGTPNYGYTF
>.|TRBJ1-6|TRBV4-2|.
TGTGCCAGCAGCCAAGGGACATTCAGTTCACCCCTCCACTTT
CASSQGTFSSPLHF
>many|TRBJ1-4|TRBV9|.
TGTGCCAGCAGCCCCACCGGGACCGCCAGCGAAAAACTGTTTTTT
CASSPTGTASEKLFF
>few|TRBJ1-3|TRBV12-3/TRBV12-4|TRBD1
TGTGCCAGCAGCCCGGGACAGGGGAGGACTGGAAACACCATATATTTT
CASSPGQGRTGNTIYF
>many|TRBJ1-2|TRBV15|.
TGTGCCACCAGCAGAGATCGAGGAGAGTTTAACTATGGCTACACCTTC
CATSRDRGEFNYGYTF
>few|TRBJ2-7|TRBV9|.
TGTGCCAGCAGCGTAGGTGCAGGGGTCGCCCCAGTTTACGAGCAGTACTTC
CASSVGAGVAPVYEQYF
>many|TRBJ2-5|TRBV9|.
TGTGCCAGCAGCGTAGATTGGGGGCTTGAGACCCAGTACTTC
CASSVDWGLETQYF
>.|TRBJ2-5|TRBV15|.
TGTGCCACCAGCAGAGTAGGGACCAGGCGAGAGACCCAGTACTTC
CATSRVGTRRETQYF
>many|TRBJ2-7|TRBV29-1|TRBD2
TGCAGCGTTGTGGCTAGCGGGGACCTGGTCTCGCAGTACTTC
CSVVASGDLVSQYF
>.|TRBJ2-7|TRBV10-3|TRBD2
TGTGCTCTACTAGCGGGAGGGACCTACGAGCAGTACTTC
CALLAGGTYEQYF
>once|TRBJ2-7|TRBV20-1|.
TGCAGTGCTAGAGTGAGGGCGGACAGATCCTACGAGCAGTACTTC
CSARVRADRSYEQYF
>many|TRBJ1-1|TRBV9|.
TGTGCCAGCAGCCCAGGACGGGGGAGCACTGAAGCTTTCTTT
CASSPGRGSTEAFF
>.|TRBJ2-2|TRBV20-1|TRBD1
TGCAGAGCTCCGGGACAGGGCCACACCGGGGAGCTGTTTTTT
CRAPGQGHTGELFF
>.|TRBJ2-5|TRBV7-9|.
TGTGCCAGCACCCCAGGACCCCGGCAGAGCAATCAGCCCCAGTACTTC
CASTPGPRQSNQPQYF
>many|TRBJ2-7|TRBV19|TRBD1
TGTGCCAGTGGACAGGGTTCCGAGCAGTACTTC
CASGQGSEQYF
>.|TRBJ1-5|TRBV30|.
TGTGCCTGGAGTCCCGGGGAACCGCGCGGCAATCAGCCCCAGCATTTT
CAWSPGEPRGNQPQHF
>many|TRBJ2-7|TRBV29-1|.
TGCAGCGTTGAAGTACCAGGGGCCCTCTACGAGCAGTACTTC
CSVEVPGALYEQYF
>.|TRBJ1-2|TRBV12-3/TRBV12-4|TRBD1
TGCGCCAGCAGCCAAGCCCCCCGGACAGGGTGGGATGGCTACACCTTC
CASSQAPRTGWDGYTF
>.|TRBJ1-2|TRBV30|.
TGTGCCTGGAGTGTACGAGCTAACTATGGCTACACCTTC
CAWSVRANYGYTF
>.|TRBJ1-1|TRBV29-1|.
TGCAGCCTCGGCAGGCCGAACACTGAAGCTTTCTTT
CSLGRPNTEAFF
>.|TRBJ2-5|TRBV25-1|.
TGTGCCAGCAGTGTGACAGGAGCGGATTCAGAGACCCAGTACTTC
CASSVTGADSETQYF
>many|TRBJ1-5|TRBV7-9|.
TGTGCCAGCAGCTTAGGGTATAGCAATCAGCCCCAGCATTTT
CASSLGYSNQPQHF
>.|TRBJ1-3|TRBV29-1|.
TGCAGCGTTGAATTTCAGGGAACGAGCTCTGGAAACACCATATATTTT
CSVEFQGTSSGNTIYF
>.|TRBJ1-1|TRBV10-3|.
TGTGCCATCAGTAGAAGTCACGAGATGAACACTGAAGCTTTCTTT
CAISRSHEMNTEAFF